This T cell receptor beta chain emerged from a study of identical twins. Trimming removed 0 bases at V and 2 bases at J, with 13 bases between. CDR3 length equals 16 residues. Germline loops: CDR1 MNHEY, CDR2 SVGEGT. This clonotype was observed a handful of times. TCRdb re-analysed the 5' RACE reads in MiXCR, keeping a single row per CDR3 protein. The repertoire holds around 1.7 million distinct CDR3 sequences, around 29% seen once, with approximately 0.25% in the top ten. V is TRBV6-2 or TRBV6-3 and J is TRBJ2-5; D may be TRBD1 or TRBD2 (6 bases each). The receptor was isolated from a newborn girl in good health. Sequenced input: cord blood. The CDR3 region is CASSYSLRGQQETQYF. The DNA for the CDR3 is TGTGCCAGCAGTTACTCCCTGCGGGGACAACAAGAGACCCAGTACTTC.